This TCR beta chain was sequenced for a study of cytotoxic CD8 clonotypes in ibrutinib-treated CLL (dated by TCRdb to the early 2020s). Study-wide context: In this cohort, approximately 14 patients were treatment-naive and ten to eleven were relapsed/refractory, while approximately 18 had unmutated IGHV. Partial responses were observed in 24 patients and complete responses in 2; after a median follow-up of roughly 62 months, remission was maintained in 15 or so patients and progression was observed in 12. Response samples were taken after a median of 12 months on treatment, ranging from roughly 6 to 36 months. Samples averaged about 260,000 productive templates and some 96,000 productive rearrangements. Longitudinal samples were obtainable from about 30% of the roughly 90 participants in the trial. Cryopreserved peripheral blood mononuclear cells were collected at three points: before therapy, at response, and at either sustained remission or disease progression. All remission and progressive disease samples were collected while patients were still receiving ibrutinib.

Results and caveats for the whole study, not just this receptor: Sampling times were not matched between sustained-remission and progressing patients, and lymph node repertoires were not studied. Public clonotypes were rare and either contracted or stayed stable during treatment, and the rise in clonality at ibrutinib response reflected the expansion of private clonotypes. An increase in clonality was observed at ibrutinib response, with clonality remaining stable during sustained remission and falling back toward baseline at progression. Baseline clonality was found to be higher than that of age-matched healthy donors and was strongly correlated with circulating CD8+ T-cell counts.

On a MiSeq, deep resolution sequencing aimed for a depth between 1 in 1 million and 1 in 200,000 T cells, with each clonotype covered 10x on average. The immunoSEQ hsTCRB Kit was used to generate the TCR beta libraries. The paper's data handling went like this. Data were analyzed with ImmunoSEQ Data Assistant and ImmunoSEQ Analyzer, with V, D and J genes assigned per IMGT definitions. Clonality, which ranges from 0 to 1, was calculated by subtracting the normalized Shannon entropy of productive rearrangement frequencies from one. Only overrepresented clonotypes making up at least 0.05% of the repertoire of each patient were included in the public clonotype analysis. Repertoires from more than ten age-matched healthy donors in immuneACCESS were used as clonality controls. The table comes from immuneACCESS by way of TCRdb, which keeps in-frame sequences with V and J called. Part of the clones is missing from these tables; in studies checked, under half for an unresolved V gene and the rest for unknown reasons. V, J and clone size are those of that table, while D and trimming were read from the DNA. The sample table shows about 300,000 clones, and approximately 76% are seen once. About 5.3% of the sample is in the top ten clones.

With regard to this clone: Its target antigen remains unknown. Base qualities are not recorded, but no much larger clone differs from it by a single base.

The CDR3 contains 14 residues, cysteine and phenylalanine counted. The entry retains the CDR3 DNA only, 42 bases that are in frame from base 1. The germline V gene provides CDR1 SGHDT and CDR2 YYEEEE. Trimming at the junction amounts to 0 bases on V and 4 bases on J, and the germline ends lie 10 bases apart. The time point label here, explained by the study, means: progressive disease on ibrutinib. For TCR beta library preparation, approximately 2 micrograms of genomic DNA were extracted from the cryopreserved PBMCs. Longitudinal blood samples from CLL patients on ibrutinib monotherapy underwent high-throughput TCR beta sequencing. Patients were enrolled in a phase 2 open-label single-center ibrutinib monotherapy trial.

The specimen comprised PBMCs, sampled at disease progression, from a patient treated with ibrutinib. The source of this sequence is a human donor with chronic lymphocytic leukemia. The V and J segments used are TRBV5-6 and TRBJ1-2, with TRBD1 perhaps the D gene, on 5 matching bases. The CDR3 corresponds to CASSLERTLYGYTF. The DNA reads TGTGCCAGCAGCTTGGAAAGGACACTCTATGGCTACACCTTC.